The clone carrying this T cell receptor (beta chain) showed up many times. Its antigen is undetermined. The read finishes 3 residues shy of the CDR3 end, and the germline J gene is used to complete it. Blood samples were heparinized, about 4.5 to 9 ml per donor. The data belong to a study of T cell clonality in common variable immunodeficiency. General study findings and limits: The cause of increased CVID clonality remains unclear without subpopulation sequencing. CVID patient heterogeneity limited repertoire-clinical complication correlations.

Here immunoSEQ multiplex PCR was the method, and the copy in TCRdb shows in-frame clones only, minus some. Sampling found roughly 51,000 clones, none seen once. Trimming stripped 2 bases from V and 5 bases from J, with 15 bases between. The CDR3 length is 15 residues. Germline V lookup: CDR1 MNHEY, CDR2 SVGEGT. This receptor was identified in a person aged 18 to 70 in good health. V usage is TRBV6-2 or TRBV6-3 and J usage is TRBJ1-1; the D gene is possibly TRBD1 (6 bases). Source material: peripheral blood mononuclear cells. This CDR3 is CASSYGLQGWTEAFF. The part of the CDR3 DNA that was read is TGTGCCAGCAGTTACGGGTTACAGGGTTGGACTGAA.